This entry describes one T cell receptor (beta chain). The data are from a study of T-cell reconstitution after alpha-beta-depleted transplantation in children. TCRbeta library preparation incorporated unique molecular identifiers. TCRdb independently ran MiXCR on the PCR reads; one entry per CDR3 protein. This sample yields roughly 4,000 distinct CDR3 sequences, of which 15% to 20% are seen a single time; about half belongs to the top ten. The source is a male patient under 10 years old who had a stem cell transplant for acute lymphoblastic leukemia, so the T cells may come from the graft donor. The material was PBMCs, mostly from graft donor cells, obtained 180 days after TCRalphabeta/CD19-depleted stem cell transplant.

This CDR3 reads CSARGDRGRVNEQYF. CDR3 bases: TGCAGTGCTAGAGGGGACAGGGGAAGGGTGAACGAGCAGTACTTC. J is TRBJ2-7 and V is TRBV20-1; TRBD1 aligns across 10 bases. The V gene end was trimmed by 1 base and the J gene end by 5 bases; junction bases not matched to a gene: 8. Germline lookup yields CDR1 DFQATT and CDR2 SNEGSKA (reference sequence). The CDR3 length is 15 residues.